This T cell receptor (beta chain) stems from a study of shared clonotypes between healthy human individuals. General study points: Relative to their counterparts shared across all four donors, non-shared clonotypes exhibited diminished generation probabilities.

Germline CDR1 and CDR2: MNHEY and SVGAGI. V was clipped by 6 bases and J by 5 bases, with 13 bases between them. This CDR3 comprises 14 residues. Naive CD8 cells comprised CD45RO-negative, CCR7-positively selected cells, excluding terminally differentiated effector memory CD45RA+ cells. Healthy HIV-negative adults with no recent acute infections or vaccinations were recruited as donors. Regarding this clone: Its antigen is not known. Additional DNA sequences in this sample encode the identical CDR3.

The assay was carried out at the deep level. Clones were sequenced by immunoSEQ multiplex PCR, and TCRdb holds only the in-frame ones, with some missing. The sample contains millions of clones, about 95% of which appear only once. The sequenced sample was naive CD8+ T cells sorted from blood. The V and J genes are TRBV6-5 and TRBJ2-2; a weak D match, TRBD2 (6 bases). The sequence was obtained from a man aged 18 to 35 in good health. This CDR3 is CASSPLAGTGELFF. The CDR3 coding sequence is TGTGCCAGCAGCCCGTTGGCGGGGACCGGGGAGCTGTTTTTT.